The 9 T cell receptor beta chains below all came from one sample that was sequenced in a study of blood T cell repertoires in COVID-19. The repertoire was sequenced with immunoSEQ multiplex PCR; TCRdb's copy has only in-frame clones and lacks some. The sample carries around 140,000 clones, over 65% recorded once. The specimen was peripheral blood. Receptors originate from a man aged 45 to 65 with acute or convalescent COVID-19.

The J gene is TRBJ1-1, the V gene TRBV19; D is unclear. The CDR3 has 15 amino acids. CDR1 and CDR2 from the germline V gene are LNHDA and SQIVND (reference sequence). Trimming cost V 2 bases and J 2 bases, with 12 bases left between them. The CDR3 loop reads CASSINGHSNTEAFF. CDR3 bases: TGTGCCAGTAGTATAAACGGTCATAGCAACACTGAAGCTTTCTTT.

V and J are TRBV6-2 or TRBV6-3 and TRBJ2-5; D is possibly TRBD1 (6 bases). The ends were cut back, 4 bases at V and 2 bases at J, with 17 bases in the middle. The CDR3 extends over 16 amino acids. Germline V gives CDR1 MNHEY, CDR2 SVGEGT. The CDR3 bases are TGTGCCAGCAGTTCAGCAGGAACAGGGCAACAAGAGACCCAGTACTTC. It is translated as CASSSAGTGQQETQYF.

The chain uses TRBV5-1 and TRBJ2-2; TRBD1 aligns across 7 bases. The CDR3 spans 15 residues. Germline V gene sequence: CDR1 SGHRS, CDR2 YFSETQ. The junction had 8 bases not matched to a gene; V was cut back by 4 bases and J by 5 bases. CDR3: CASSPDRTGTGELFF. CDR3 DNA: TGCGCCAGCAGCCCGGACAGGACGGGGACCGGGGAGCTGTTTTTT.

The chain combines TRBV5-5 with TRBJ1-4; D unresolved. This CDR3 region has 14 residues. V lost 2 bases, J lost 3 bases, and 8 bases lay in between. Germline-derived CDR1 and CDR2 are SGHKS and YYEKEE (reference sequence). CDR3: CASSFRGSNEKLFF. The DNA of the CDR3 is TGTGCCAGCAGCTTCAGAGGGTCTAATGAAAAACTGTTTTTT. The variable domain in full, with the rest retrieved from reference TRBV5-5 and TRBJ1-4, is DAGVTQSPTHLIKTRGQQVTLRCSPISGHKSVSWYQQVLGQGPQFIFQYYEKEERGRGNFPDRFSARQFPNYSSELNVNALLLGDSALYLCASSFRGSNEKLFFGSGTQLSVL.

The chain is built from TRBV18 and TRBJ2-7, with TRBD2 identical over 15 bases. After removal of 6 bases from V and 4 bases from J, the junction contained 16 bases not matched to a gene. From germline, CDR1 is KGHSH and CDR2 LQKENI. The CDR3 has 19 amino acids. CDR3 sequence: CASSPGLRTSGGASYEQYF. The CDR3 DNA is TGTGCCAGCTCGCCGGGACTTCGGACTAGCGGGGGGGCCTCATACGAGCAGTACTTC.

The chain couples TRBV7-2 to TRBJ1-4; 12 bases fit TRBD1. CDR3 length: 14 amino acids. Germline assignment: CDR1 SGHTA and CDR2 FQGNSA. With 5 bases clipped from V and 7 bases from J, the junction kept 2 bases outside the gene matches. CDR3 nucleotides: TGTGCCAGCAGCAGGGGACAGGGGGCTGAAAAACTGTTTTTT. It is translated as CASSRGQGAEKLFF.

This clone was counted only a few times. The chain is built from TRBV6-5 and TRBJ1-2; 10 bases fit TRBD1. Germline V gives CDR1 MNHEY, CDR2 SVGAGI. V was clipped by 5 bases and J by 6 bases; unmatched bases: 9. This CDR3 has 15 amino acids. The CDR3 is CASSKDRGNRNGYTF. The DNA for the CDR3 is TGTGCCAGCAGTAAGGACAGGGGGAATAGGAATGGCTACACCTTC.

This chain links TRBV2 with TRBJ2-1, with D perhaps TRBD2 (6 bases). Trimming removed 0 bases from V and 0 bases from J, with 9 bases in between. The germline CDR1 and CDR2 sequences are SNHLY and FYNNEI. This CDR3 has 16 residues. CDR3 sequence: CASSEAAGSSYNEQFF. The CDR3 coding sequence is TGTGCCAGCAGTGAAGCCGCGGGGAGCTCCTACAATGAGCAGTTCTTC.

The CDR3 DNA reads as TGTGCCAGTAGTATAGACCTCTGGGCTAGCGGGGGTGGCACAGATACGCAGTATTTT. It translates to CASSIDLWASGGGTDTQYF. This chain links TRBV19 with TRBJ2-3, with TRBD2 matching over 10 bases. Per germline, CDR1 LNHDA and CDR2 SQIVND (reference sequence). The trim removed 0 bases at V and 1 base at J, leaving 10 bases unmatched. There are 19 residues in the CDR3.